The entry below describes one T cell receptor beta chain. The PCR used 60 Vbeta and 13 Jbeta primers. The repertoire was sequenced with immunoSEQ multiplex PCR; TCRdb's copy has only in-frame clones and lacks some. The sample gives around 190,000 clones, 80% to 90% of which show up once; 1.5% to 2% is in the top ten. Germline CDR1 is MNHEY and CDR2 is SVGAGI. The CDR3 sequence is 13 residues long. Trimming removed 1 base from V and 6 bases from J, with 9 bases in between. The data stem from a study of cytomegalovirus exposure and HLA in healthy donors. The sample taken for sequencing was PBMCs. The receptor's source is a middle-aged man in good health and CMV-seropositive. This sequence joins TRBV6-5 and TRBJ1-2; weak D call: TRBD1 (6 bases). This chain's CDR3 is CASSYWAGDGYTF. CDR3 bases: TGTGCCAGCAGTTACTGGGCAGGGGATGGCTACACCTTC.